Presented here are 20 T cell receptor beta chains from one specimen sequenced in a study of blood T cell repertoires in COVID-19. Profiled with immunoSEQ multiplex PCR; TCRdb holds only in-frame clones, not every one. The data show about 370,000 clones, approximately 87% seen once. What was sequenced was peripheral blood. The receptors originated from a woman aged 30 to 39 with COVID-19, enrolled during active disease.

The rearrangement joins TRBV21-1 to TRBJ1-5. TRBV21-1 is classified as a pseudogene. The length of the CDR3 is 13 residues. The CDR3 DNA is TGTGCCAGCCTGACGAGGAGCAATCAGCCCCAGCATTTT. This encodes CASLTRSNQPQHF.

The gene calls are TRBV12-3 or TRBV12-4 and TRBJ2-7; the D gene is possibly TRBD2 (6 bases). The CDR3 totals 13 residues. V lost 6 bases to trimming and J lost 5 bases, with 14 bases between them. CDR3 residues: CASSGGTRDEQYF. DNA for the CDR3: TGTGCCAGCAGCGGAGGGACGCGGGACGAGCAGTACTTC.

The genes are TRBV9 and TRBJ1-4; a possible D gene is TRBD1 (5 bases). Germline V lookup: CDR1 SGDLS, CDR2 YYNGEE. V lost 4 bases, J lost 7 bases, and 11 bases lay in between. This CDR3 contains 13 residues. CDR3 loop: CASSPLRGEKLFF. For the CDR3, the DNA is TGTGCCAGCAGCCCTCTAAGGGGTGAAAAACTGTTTTTT.

The genes are TRBV5-1 and TRBJ1-5, with no clear D. Germline V gene data show CDR1 as SGHRS and CDR2 as YFSETQ. The CDR3 runs 11 residues. V lost 0 bases and J 9 bases, leaving 4 bases between the germline ends. CDR3 coding DNA: TGCGCCAGCAGCTTGGCATCGCCCCAGCATTTT. Residues: CASSLASPQHF.

This chain uses TRBV7-9 with TRBJ1-2; D possibly corresponds to TRBD1 (5 bases). Trimming cost V 5 bases and J 4 bases, with 14 bases left between them. Germline CDR1 and CDR2: SEHNR and FQNEAQ (reference sequence). This CDR3 has 14 amino acids. The CDR3 loop is CASSPGGVVYGYTF. In nucleotides, the CDR3 is TGTGCCAGCAGCCCCGGGGGGGTAGTCTATGGCTACACCTTC.

V is TRBV19 and J is TRBJ2-3, with 11 bases matching TRBD2. The CDR3 contains 14 residues. The V segment lost 11 bases and the J segment 3 bases; nucleotides outside the gene matches: 7. CDR1 LNHDA and CDR2 SQIVND come from the germline V gene (reference sequence). The CDR3 DNA reads TGTGCCTCCACACTAGCGGGAGTAACAGATACGCAGTATTTT. Protein product: CASTLAGVTDTQYF.

This clone was seen once. This chain links TRBV11-2 with TRBJ2-1; D remains ambiguous. The CDR3 length is 15 residues. V was cut by 0 bases and J by 3 bases, with 9 bases left in between. CDR1 is SGHAT, CDR2 FQNNGV, per germline. Here the CDR3 DNA reads TGTGCCAGCAGCTTAGAGATGGGCTTCTACAATGAGCAGTTCTTC. Protein: CASSLEMGFYNEQFF.

The chain is built from TRBV7-9 and TRBJ1-3, with 7 positions matching TRBD1. Trimming cost V 5 bases and J 3 bases; bases outside gene matches: 4. Germline CDR1 reads SEHNR; CDR2 reads FQNEAQ (reference sequence). The CDR3 is made up of 14 amino acids. The CDR3 nucleotides read TGTGCCAGCAGCCCGACAGGGTTTGGAAACACCATATATTTT. Translation gives CASSPTGFGNTIYF.

This chain joins TRBV2 and TRBJ1-1; 7 bases align to TRBD1. The germline CDR1 and CDR2 sequences are SNHLY and FYNNEI. This CDR3 comprises 14 residues. The trim removed 6 bases at V and 2 bases at J, leaving 6 bases unmatched. This CDR3 is CASRRDSLNTEAFF. CDR3 coding DNA: TGTGCCAGCAGACGGGACAGCTTAAACACTGAAGCTTTCTTT.

The chain is built from TRBV28 and TRBJ1-6, with D maybe TRBD1 (5 bases). V was cut by 4 bases and J by 11 bases, with 9 bases left in between. Germline V gene sequence: CDR1 MDHEN, CDR2 SYDVKM. CDR3 length equals 12 residues. CDR3 in amino acids: CASSYGGAPLHF. DNA of the CDR3: TGTGCCAGCAGTTACGGAGGGGCACCCCTCCACTTT.

This chain links TRBV6-1 with TRBJ1-3; D is uncertain. CDR3 length: 16 amino acids. Germline CDR1 is MNHNS and CDR2 is SASEGT. Trimming took 4 bases from V and 7 from J, leaving 20 bases between them. This chain's CDR3 is CASSALLGVGSNTIYF. The CDR3 DNA sequence: TGTGCCAGCAGTGCCCTGCTAGGAGTGGGGAGTAACACCATATATTTT.

The chain couples TRBV7-6 to TRBJ2-5; 7 bases agree with TRBD2. CDR1 is SGHVS and CDR2 is FNYEAQ in the germline V gene. V lost 4 bases, J lost 5 bases, and 10 bases stayed unmatched. CDR3 size: 15 residues. The CDR3 protein is CASSYLGFGRETQYF. CDR3 nucleotides: TGTGCCAGCAGCTACCTAGGCTTCGGGAGGGAGACCCAGTACTTC.

This clone came up once. V is TRBV5-4 and J is TRBJ2-7; a weak D match, TRBD2 (5 bases). Germline V gene sequence: CDR1 SGHNT, CDR2 YYREEE (reference sequence). Trimming pared 0 bases from V and 3 bases from J, leaving 7 bases between. This CDR3 has 13 residues. The CDR3: CASSLDGNYEQYF. For the CDR3, the DNA is TGTGCCAGCAGCTTGGACGGGAACTACGAGCAGTACTTC. The whole variable domain, filled in from reference TRBV5-4 and TRBJ2-7, reads ETGVTQSPTHLIKTRGQQVTLRCSSQSGHNTVSWYQQALGQGPQFIFQYYREEENGRGNFPPRFSGLQFPNYSSELNVNALELDDSALYLCASSLDGNYEQYFGPGTRLTVT.

This clone came up a few times. This chain uses TRBV20-1 with TRBJ1-5, with D possibly matching TRBD1 (5 bases). The germline gives CDR1 DFQATT, CDR2 SNEGSKA (reference sequence). V shed 3 bases and J shed 6 bases, with 18 bases lying between them. The CDR3 loop spans 15 amino acids. The CDR3 loop reads CSASPVLGGGQPQHF. CDR3 DNA sequence: TGCAGTGCTAGTCCAGTTCTGGGCGGGGGTCAGCCCCAGCATTTT.

The chain uses TRBV10-2 and TRBJ2-7, with 8 bases identical to TRBD2. This CDR3 contains 14 residues. Germline V lookup: CDR1 WSHSY, CDR2 SAAADI. V gave up 3 bases and J gave up 7 bases; unmatched junction bases: 8. The CDR3 here is CASSEERESGEQYF. CDR3 sequence (DNA): TGCGCCAGCAGTGAAGAGCGGGAGTCGGGAGAGCAGTACTTC.

Only a few counts were recorded for this clone. The chain recombines TRBV5-4 with TRBJ1-2, with a tentative D call TRBD1 (6 bases). The V gene's germline CDR1 is SGHNT and CDR2 YYREEE (reference sequence). The CDR3 extends over 14 amino acids. Trimming pared 5 bases from V and 2 bases from J, leaving 13 bases between. CDR3: CASRLHTGNYGYTF. The CDR3 DNA reads as TGTGCCAGCAGGTTACATACAGGGAACTATGGCTACACCTTC.

The chain is built from TRBV19 and TRBJ2-1; perhaps TRBD1 as D (6 bases). CDR1 and CDR2 (germline): LNHDA, SQIVND (reference sequence). The CDR3 sequence is 15 residues long. The ends were cut back, 7 bases at V and 0 bases at J, with 13 bases in the middle. CDR3 sequence reads: CASIGTPSSYNEQFF. CDR3 DNA sequence: TGTGCCAGTATAGGGACACCCAGCTCCTACAATGAGCAGTTCTTC.

The chain links TRBV18 to TRBJ2-1, with D tentatively TRBD1 (7 bases). The ends were cut back, 2 bases at V and 7 bases at J, with 18 bases in the middle. Germline-derived CDR1 and CDR2 are KGHSH and LQKENI. This CDR3 region has 16 residues. The CDR3 loop reads CASSPYRDPGGNEQFF. The CDR3, as DNA: TGTGCCAGCTCACCATACAGGGACCCAGGGGGGAATGAGCAGTTCTTC.

This chain's CDR3 is CASSLLTARHTEAFF. Written as DNA, the CDR3 is TGTGCCAGCAGCTTACTCACAGCAAGACACACTGAAGCTTTCTTT. The genes are TRBV7-9 and TRBJ1-1; D not certain. Germline loops: CDR1 SEHNR, CDR2 FQNEAQ (reference sequence). The CDR3 contains 15 residues. V shed 2 bases and J shed 3 bases, with 13 bases lying between them.

The rearrangement links TRBV5-4 to TRBJ2-3, with D possibly matching TRBD2 (6 bases). CDR1 is SGHNT, CDR2 YYREEE, per germline (reference sequence). This CDR3 has 15 residues. V dropped 0 bases and J dropped 4 bases, with 12 bases sitting between them. The CDR3 DNA reads as TGTGCCAGCAGCTTGGGAGGGAGGATGGCAGATACGCAGTATTTT. It is translated as CASSLGGRMADTQYF.